What follows are 23 T cell receptor beta chains derived from one specimen sequenced in a study of early T cells in non-severe SARS-CoV-2 infection. MiXCR, applied by TCRdb to the 5' RACE reads, yields one record per CDR3 protein. The table shows 37,000 or so distinct CDR3 sequences, with 4.5% to 7% occurring only once. The material sequenced was whole blood. These receptor sequences come from an adult who was a healthcare worker with PCR-confirmed SARS-CoV-2 infection or an uninfected control (not recorded which).

The chain carries TRBV12-5 and TRBJ1-2, with 7 nucleotides matching TRBD1. This CDR3 has 12 amino acids. V dropped 6 bases and J dropped 9; count of bases not matched to a gene: 7. Germline loops: CDR1 LGHNT, CDR2 FRNRAP. The CDR3 DNA reads as TGTGCTAGTGGGATTTTACAGGGGCGCTACACCTTC. This translates into CASGILQGRYTF.

The sample holds a few counts of this clonotype. CDR3 bases: TGTGCCAGCAGTTTAGGGGTAGGACAGCCCCAGCATTTT. It yields the protein CASSLGVGQPQHF. J is TRBJ1-5 and V is TRBV12-3 or TRBV12-4; D is undetermined. The CDR3 is 13 residues long. V was clipped by 1 base and J by 7 bases, with 8 bases between them.

This clonotype was detected many times. The chain combines TRBV7-9 with TRBJ2-2; TRBD2 matches 12 bases. The CDR3 totals 17 residues. Germline trimming cut 6 bases from V and 3 bases from J; bases unmatched to any gene: 8. Germline V gene lookup returns CDR1 SEHNR and CDR2 FQNEAQ (reference sequence). CDR3 DNA: TGTGCCAGCAGTCCGGGACTAGCGGGTCTCCACACCGGGGAGCTGTTTTTT. Its translation is CASSPGLAGLHTGELFF.

J is TRBJ2-7 and V is TRBV15, with TRBD2 matching 11 bases. With 0 bases clipped from V and 4 bases from J, the junction kept 5 bases outside the gene matches. Germline V gene lookup returns CDR1 LNHNV and CDR2 YYDKDF (reference sequence). The CDR3 totals 16 residues. The CDR3 DNA sequence: TGTGCCACCAGCAGAGATAGGGGACTAGCGGTTTACGAGCAGTACTTC. The encoded protein is CATSRDRGLAVYEQYF.

This clonotype was detected many times. V usage is TRBV5-1 and J usage is TRBJ1-1; TRBD1 is a possible D gene (5 bases). Germline loops: CDR1 SGHRS, CDR2 YFSETQ. The CDR3 runs to 13 residues. Trimming stripped 3 bases from V and 4 bases from J, with 10 bases between. The CDR3, as DNA: TGCGCCAGCAGCTCAGGGTCGGGCACTGAAGCTTTCTTT. The encoded protein is CASSSGSGTEAFF.

This clonotype was picked up many times. The rearrangement joins TRBV9 to TRBJ2-7, with 7 bases that match TRBD1. Germline loops: CDR1 SGDLS, CDR2 YYNGEE. CDR3 length: 14 amino acids. The V gene end was trimmed by 2 bases and the J gene end by 5 bases; junction bases not matched to a gene: 7. CDR3 protein: CASSVAYRGDEQYF. The CDR3 DNA reads as TGTGCCAGCAGCGTCGCGTACAGGGGCGACGAGCAGTACTTC.

This chain joins TRBV15 and TRBJ2-1, with TRBD2 matching over 8 bases. Germline V gives CDR1 LNHNV, CDR2 YYDKDF (reference sequence). The length of the CDR3 is 16 residues. Trimming cost V 1 base and J 4 bases; bases outside gene matches: 6. Here the CDR3 DNA reads TGTGCCACCAGCAGAGGAGGGACTAGTTCGTACAATGAGCAGTTCTTC. Translating gives CATSRGGTSSYNEQFF. Variable domain in full (rest from reference TRBV15 and TRBJ2-1): DAMVIQNPRYQVTQFGKPVTLSCSQTLNHNVMYWYQQKSSQAPKLLFHYYDKDFNNEADTPDNFQSRRPNTSFCFLDIRSPGLGDTAMYLCATSRGGTSSYNEQFFGPGTRLTVL.

This clonotype was seen many times. This chain connects TRBV7-8 to TRBJ2-5, with TRBD1 as a possible D gene (6 bases). This CDR3 spans 18 amino acids. Germline V lookup: CDR1 SGHVS, CDR2 FQNEAQ. V was shortened by 4 bases and J by 3 bases, with 24 bases between the two germline ends. CDR3 protein: CASSSWGQWGRVKETQYF. The CDR3 DNA follows: TGTGCCAGCAGCTCGTGGGGCCAATGGGGGCGGGTTAAAGAGACCCAGTACTTC.

This clonotype was counted many times. CDR3 amino acids: CATSDPSSGSPHEQYF. CDR3 nucleotide sequence: TGTGCCACCAGTGATCCATCTAGCGGGAGCCCCCACGAGCAGTACTTC. This chain links TRBV24-1 with TRBJ2-7; 10 bases line up with TRBD2. V shed 3 bases, J shed 5 bases, and the junction held 9 bases outside the gene matches. Germline V lookup: CDR1 KGHDR, CDR2 SFDVKD. The CDR3 length is 16 residues.

This chain connects TRBV5-1 to TRBJ2-5; 9 nucleotides match TRBD2. This CDR3 has 17 amino acids. The V and J ends lost 1 base and 1 base, in that order; junction bases with no gene match: 8. Germline V gene lookup returns CDR1 SGHRS and CDR2 YFSETQ. CDR3 sequence reads: CASSLKTSGSIQETQYF. The CDR3 DNA follows: TGCGCCAGCAGCTTGAAGACTAGCGGATCTATCCAAGAGACCCAGTACTTC.

This clonotype was picked up a small number of times. The chain employs TRBV6-1 and TRBJ2-7, with D unclear. This CDR3 has 14 amino acids. Trimming removed 7 bases from V and 6 bases from J, with 19 bases in between. Germline V gene lookup returns CDR1 MNHNS and CDR2 SASEGT. CDR3 in amino acids: CASTLPGQPSEQYF. CDR3 nucleotide sequence: TGTGCCAGCACACTCCCGGGTCAGCCCTCCGAGCAGTACTTC.

This clonotype has more than one count but fewer than ten. This chain joins TRBV19 and TRBJ1-2; the D is unclear. V lost 4 bases, J lost 1 base, and 13 bases lay in between. CDR1 and CDR2 (germline): LNHDA, SQIVND (reference sequence). The CDR3 has 15 amino acids. The DNA of the CDR3 is TGTGCCAGTAGTACAATGGGCAGACATAACTATGGCTACACCTTC. Translation: CASSTMGRHNYGYTF.

This clonotype was detected ten times or more. This sequence joins TRBV3-1 and TRBJ2-3; 9 nucleotides align to TRBD2. V trimming: 2 bases; J trimming: 1 base; junction bases outside the gene matches: 1. The CDR3 has 15 amino acids. Looked up from germline, CDR1 is LGHDT and CDR2 is YNNKEL (reference sequence). In DNA, the CDR3 is TGTGCCAGCAGCCAACGACTAGCGGGCACAGATACGCAGTATTTT. The encoded protein is CASSQRLAGTDTQYF.

This clonotype was recorded at least ten times. This rearrangement joins TRBV14 to TRBJ1-1; the D is unclear. Germline V gene lookup returns CDR1 SGHDN and CDR2 FVKESK. V was trimmed by 4 bases and J by 11 bases, leaving 14 bases between them. The CDR3 loop spans 12 amino acids. Here the CDR3 reads CASSPGVGTAFF. The DNA for the CDR3 is TGTGCCAGCAGCCCCGGTGTGGGCACGGCTTTCTTT.

This clonotype was recorded at least ten times. This chain links TRBV6-2 or TRBV6-3 with TRBJ2-1; 10 bases agree with TRBD2. The J segment lost 4 bases and the V segment lost 5 bases, leaving 11 bases of the junction unmatched. The CDR3 is made up of 17 amino acids. Per the germline V gene, CDR1 is MNHEY and CDR2 is SVGEGT. The CDR3 bases are TGTGCCAGCAGTCACCCTCAACGGACTAGCGGTTACAATGAGCAGTTCTTC. This codes for CASSHPQRTSGYNEQFF.

This clonotype was picked up many times. This rearrangement joins TRBV7-9 to TRBJ1-4; D is perhaps TRBD1 (6 bases). The length of the CDR3 is 15 residues. The V gene's germline CDR1 is SEHNR and CDR2 FQNEAQ (reference sequence). Trimming removed 0 bases from V and 4 bases from J, with 9 bases in between. CDR3 in DNA: TGTGCCAGCAGCTTAGCCCGGGACATTAATGAAAAACTGTTTTTT. Amino acid sequence: CASSLARDINEKLFF.

The table lists this clonotype with many counts. The rearrangement links TRBV12-3 or TRBV12-4 to TRBJ2-7, with TRBD1 matching 9 bases. J was trimmed by 5 bases and V by 4 bases; bases with no gene match: 6. The CDR3 contains 14 residues. CDR3 bases: TGTGCCAGCAGTTCCGGGACAGGGCTAAACGAGCAGTACTTC. It translates to CASSSGTGLNEQYF.

This clonotype was seen more than once but under ten times. The rearrangement uses TRBV15 and TRBJ2-3; D remains ambiguous. Germline CDR1 LNHNV, CDR2 YYDKDF (reference sequence). The ends were cut back, 5 bases at V and 1 base at J, with 10 bases in the middle. CDR3 size: 14 residues. The CDR3 is CATSSTAGTDTQYF. DNA for the CDR3: TGTGCCACCAGCTCCACGGCGGGCACAGATACGCAGTATTTT.

This clonotype appeared many times. This chain uses TRBV5-6 with TRBJ2-1, with 11 bases aligning to TRBD2. CDR1 SGHDT and CDR2 YYEEEE come from the germline V gene. The V gene end was trimmed by 2 bases and the J gene end by 9 bases; junction bases not matched to a gene: 4. This CDR3 spans 14 amino acids. The CDR3 sequence: CASSFVSGRVEQFF. Written as DNA, the CDR3 is TGTGCCAGCAGCTTTGTTAGCGGGAGGGTTGAGCAGTTCTTC.

In its sample, this clonotype was seen many times. The chain recombines TRBV9 with TRBJ2-6, with D perhaps TRBD2 (6 bases). This CDR3 comprises 18 residues. Germline CDR1 SGDLS, CDR2 YYNGEE. V lost 4 bases and J lost 4, with 21 bases in between. CDR3 residues: CASSFAGLPGGGANVLTF. The CDR3 region has the DNA TGTGCCAGCAGCTTTGCGGGACTCCCAGGTGGAGGGGCCAACGTCCTGACTTTC.

In its sample, this clonotype was seen a few times. The chain links TRBV6-2 or TRBV6-3 to TRBJ2-1; D ambiguous. Germline CDR1 and CDR2: MNHEY and SVGEGT. Between the trimmed V and J ends, which lost 8 bases and 7 bases, there was a span of 18 bases. The CDR3 has 14 amino acids. CDR3 nucleotide sequence: TGTGCCAGCTTCGGATATACCCACCGTAATGAGCAGTTCTTC. It encodes CASFGYTHRNEQFF.

In DNA, the CDR3 is TGTGCCAGCGGTCAATCAGGGGGATCTATCGGGGAGCTGTTTTTT. Translation: CASGQSGGSIGELFF. V gene TRBV12-3 or TRBV12-4 combines with J gene TRBJ2-2; 7 bases are shared with TRBD1. The CDR3 length is 15 residues. The trim removed 8 bases at V and 7 bases at J, leaving 13 bases unmatched.

The V call is TRBV28, the J call TRBJ2-1; TRBD1 might be the D (6 bases). Germline CDR1 reads MDHEN; CDR2 reads SYDVKM. This CDR3 has 14 residues. V gave up 6 bases and J gave up 1 base, with 10 bases separating them. The DNA for the CDR3 is TGTGCCAGCAGAAGTGGACAGTCCTACAATGAGCAGTTCTTC. Translation gives CASRSGQSYNEQFF.